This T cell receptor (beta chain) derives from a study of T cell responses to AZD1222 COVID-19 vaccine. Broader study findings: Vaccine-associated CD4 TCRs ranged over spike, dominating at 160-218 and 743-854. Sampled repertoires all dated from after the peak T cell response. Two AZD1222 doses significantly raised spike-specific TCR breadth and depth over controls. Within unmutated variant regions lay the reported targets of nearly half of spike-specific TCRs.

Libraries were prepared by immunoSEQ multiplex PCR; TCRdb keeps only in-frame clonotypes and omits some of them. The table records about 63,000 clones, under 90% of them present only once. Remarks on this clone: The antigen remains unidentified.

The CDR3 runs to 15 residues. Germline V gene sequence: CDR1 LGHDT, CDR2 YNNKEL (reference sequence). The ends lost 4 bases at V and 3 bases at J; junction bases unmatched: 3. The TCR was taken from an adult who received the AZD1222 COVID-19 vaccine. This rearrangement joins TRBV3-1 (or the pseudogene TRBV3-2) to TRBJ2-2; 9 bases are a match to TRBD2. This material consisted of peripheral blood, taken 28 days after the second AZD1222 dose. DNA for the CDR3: TGTGCCAGCAGCCGGGGACTAGCCTACACCGGGGAGCTGTTTTTT. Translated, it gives CASSRGLAYTGELFF.